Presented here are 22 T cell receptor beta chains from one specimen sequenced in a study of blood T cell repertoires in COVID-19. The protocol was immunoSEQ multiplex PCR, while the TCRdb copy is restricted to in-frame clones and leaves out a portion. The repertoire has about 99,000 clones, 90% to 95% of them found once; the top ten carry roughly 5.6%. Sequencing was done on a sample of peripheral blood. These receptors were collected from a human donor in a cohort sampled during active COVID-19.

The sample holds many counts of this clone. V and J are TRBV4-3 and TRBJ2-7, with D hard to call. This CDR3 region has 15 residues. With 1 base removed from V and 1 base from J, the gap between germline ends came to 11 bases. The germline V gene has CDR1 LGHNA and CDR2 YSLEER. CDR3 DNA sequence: TGCGCCAGCAGCCAAGTTGTTGGAGCTTCCTACGAGCAGTACTTC. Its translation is CASSQVVGASYEQYF.

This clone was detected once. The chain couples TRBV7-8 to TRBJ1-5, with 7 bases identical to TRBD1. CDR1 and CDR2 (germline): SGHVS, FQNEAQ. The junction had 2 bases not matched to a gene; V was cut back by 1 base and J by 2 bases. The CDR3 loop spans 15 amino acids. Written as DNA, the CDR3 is TGTGCCAGCAGCTTAGGAGGACAGGGCAATCAGCCCCAGCATTTT. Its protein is CASSLGGQGNQPQHF.

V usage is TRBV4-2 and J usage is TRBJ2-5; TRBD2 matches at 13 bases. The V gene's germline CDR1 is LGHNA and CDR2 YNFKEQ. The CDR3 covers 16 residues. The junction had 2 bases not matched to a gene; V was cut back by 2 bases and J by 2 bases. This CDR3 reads CASSQRGLAGQETQYF. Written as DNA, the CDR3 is TGTGCCAGCAGCCAAAGGGGACTAGCGGGGCAAGAGACCCAGTACTTC.

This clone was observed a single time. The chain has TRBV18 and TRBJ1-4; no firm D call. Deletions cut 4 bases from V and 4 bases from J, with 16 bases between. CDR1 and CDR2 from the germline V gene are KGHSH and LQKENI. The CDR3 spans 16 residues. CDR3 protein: CASSLIAGGDNEKLFF. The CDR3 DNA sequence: TGTGCCAGCTCACTCATAGCAGGAGGCGATAATGAAAAACTGTTTTTT.

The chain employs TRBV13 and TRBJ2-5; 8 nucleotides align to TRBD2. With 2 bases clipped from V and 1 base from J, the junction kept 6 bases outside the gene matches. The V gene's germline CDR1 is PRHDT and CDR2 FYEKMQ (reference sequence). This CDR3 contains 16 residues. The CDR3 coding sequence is TGTGCCAGCAGCTTACTGGGCGGGGGGTTCCAAGAGACCCAGTACTTC. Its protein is CASSLLGGGFQETQYF.

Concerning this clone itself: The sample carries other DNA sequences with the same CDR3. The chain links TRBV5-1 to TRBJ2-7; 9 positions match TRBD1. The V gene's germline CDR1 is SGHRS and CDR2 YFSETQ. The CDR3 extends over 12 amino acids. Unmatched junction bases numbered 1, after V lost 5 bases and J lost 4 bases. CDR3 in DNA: TGCGCCAGCAGGGGACAGGGTTACGAGCAGTACTTC. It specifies CASRGQGYEQYF. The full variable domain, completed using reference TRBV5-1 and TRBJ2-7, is KAGVTQTPRYLIKTRGQQVTLSCSPISGHRSVSWYQQTPGQGLQFLFEYFSETQRNKGNFPGRFSGRQFSNSRSEMNVSTLELGDSALYLCASRGQGYEQYFGPGTRLTVT.

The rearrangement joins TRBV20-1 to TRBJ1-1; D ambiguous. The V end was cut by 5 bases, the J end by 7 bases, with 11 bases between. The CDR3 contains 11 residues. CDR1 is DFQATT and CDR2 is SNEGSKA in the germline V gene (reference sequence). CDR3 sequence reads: CSAYLPGEAFF. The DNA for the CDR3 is TGCAGTGCTTACCTTCCGGGTGAAGCTTTCTTT.

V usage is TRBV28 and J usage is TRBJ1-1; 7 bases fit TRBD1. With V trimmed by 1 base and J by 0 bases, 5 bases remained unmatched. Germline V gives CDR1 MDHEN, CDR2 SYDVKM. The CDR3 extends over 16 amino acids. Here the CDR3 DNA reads TGTGCCAGCAGTTTATATATCAGGGGGGTGAACACTGAAGCTTTCTTT. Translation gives CASSLYIRGVNTEAFF.

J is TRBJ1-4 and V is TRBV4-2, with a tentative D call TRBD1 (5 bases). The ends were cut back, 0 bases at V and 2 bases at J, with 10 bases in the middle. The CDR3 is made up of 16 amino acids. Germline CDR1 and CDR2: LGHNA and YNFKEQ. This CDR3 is CASSQDVGGTNEKLFF. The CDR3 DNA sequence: TGTGCCAGCAGCCAAGACGTTGGGGGGACTAATGAAAAACTGTTTTTT.

DNA of the CDR3: TGCGCCAGCAGCCTGTCTACAGGGGGCCCAGATACGCAGTATTTT. It specifies CASSLSTGGPDTQYF. The chain links TRBV5-1 to TRBJ2-3; the match to TRBD1 covers 9 bases. V gave up 4 bases and J gave up 4 bases; unmatched junction bases: 7. Germline CDR1 reads SGHRS; CDR2 reads YFSETQ. CDR3 length: 15 residues.

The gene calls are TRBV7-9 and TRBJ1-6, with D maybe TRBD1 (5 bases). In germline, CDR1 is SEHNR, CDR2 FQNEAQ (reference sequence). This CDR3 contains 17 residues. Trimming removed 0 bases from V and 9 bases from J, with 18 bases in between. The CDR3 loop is CASSLALSTGRASPLHF. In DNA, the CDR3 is TGTGCCAGCAGCTTAGCACTCTCGACCGGCAGGGCTTCACCCCTCCACTTT. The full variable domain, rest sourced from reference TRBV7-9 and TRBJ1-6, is DTGVSQNPRHKITKRGQNVTFRCDPISEHNRLYWYRQTLGQGPEFLTYFQNEAQLEKSRLLSDRFSAERPKGSFSTLEIQRTEQGDSAMYLCASSLALSTGRASPLHFGNGTRLTVT.

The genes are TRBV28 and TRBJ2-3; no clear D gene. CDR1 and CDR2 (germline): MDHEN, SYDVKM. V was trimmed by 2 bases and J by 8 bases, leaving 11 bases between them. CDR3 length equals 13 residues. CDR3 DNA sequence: TGTGCCAGCAGTTTAGGCGGCGGAGTTACGCAGTATTTT. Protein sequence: CASSLGGGVTQYF.

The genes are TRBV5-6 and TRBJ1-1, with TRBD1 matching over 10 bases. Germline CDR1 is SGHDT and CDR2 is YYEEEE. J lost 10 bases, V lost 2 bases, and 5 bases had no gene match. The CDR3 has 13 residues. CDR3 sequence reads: CASSFGQGVPAFF. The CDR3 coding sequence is TGTGCCAGCAGCTTCGGACAGGGGGTCCCAGCTTTCTTT.

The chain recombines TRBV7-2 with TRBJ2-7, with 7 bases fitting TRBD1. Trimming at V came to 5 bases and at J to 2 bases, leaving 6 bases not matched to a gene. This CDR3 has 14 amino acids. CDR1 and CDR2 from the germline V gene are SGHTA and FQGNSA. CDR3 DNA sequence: TGTGCCAGCAGCCAACAGGGGCCGGCCTACGAGCAGTACTTC. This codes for CASSQQGPAYEQYF. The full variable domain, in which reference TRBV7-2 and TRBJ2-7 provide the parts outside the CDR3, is GAGVSQSPSNKVTEKGKDVELRCDPISGHTALYWYRQSLGQGLEFLIYFQGNSAPDKSGLPSDRFSAERTGGSVSTLTIQRTQQEDSAVYLCASSQQGPAYEQYFGPGTRLTVT.

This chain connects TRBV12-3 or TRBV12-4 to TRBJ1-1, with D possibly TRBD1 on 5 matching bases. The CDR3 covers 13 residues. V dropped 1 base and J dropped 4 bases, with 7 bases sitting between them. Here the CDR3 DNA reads TGTGCCAGCAGTTTAGGGGGCCTCACTGAAGCTTTCTTT. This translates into CASSLGGLTEAFF.

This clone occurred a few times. The chain's CDR3 is CAIPGRDTGELFF. The CDR3 DNA follows: TGTGCCATACCGGGGAGGGACACCGGGGAGCTGTTTTTT. The rearrangement joins TRBV7-9 to TRBJ2-2; the match to TRBD2 covers 7 bases. Losses at the gene ends were 10 bases for V and 3 bases for J; bases not matched to a gene: 5. CDR1 SEHNR and CDR2 FQNEAQ come from the germline V gene (reference sequence). CDR3 length: 13 amino acids.

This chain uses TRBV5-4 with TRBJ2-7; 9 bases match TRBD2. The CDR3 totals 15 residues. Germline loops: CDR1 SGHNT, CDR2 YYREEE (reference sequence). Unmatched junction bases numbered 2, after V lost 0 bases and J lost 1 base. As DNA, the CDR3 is TGTGCCAGCAGCTTGGTGGCGGGAGGGTCCTACGAGCAGTACTTC. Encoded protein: CASSLVAGGSYEQYF.

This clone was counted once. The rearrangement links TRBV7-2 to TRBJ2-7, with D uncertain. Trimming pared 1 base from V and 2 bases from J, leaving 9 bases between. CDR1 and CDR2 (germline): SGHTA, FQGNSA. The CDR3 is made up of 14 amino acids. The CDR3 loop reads CASSLGQITYEQYF. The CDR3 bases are TGTGCCAGCAGCTTAGGGCAGATTACCTACGAGCAGTACTTC.

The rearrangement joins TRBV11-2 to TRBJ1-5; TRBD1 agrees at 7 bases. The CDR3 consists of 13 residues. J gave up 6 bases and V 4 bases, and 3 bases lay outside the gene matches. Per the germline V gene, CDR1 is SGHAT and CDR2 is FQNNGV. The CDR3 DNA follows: TGTGCCAGCAGCTCGGGACAGTTTCAGCCCCAGCATTTT. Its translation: CASSSGQFQPQHF.

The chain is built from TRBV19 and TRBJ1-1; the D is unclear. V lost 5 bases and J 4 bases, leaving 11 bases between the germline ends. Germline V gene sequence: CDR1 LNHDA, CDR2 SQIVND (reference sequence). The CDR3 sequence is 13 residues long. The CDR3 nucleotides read TGTGCCAGTAGTCTGGCGGAACCCACTGAAGCTTTCTTT. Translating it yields CASSLAEPTEAFF. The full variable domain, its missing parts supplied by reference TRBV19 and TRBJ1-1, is DGGITQSPKYLFRKEGQNVTLSCEQNLNHDAMYWYRQDPGQGLRLIYYSQIVNDFQKGDIAEGYSVSREKKESFPLTVTSAQKNPTAFYLCASSLAEPTEAFFGQGTRLTVV.

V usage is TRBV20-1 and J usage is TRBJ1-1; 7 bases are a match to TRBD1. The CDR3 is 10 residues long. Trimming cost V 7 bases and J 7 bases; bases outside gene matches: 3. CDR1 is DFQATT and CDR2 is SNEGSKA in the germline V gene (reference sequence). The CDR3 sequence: CSGRDSEAFF. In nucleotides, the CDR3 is TGCAGTGGGAGGGACAGTGAAGCTTTCTTT.

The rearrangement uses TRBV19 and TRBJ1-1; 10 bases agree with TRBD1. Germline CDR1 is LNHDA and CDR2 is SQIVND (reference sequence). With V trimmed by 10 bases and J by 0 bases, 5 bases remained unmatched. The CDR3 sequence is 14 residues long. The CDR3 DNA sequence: TGTGCCACCCGACAGGGGGCGTTGAACACTGAAGCTTTCTTT. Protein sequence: CATRQGALNTEAFF.